This T cell receptor (beta chain) was captured in a study of T cell changes during pregnancy in multiple sclerosis. TCRdb keeps only in-frame clones here, not all; method: immunoSEQ multiplex PCR. Of about 80,000 clones listed, about 94% are singletons. The CDR3 has 15 amino acids. Trimming removed 1 base from V and 3 bases from J; junction bases left unmatched: 6. Germline V CDR1 and CDR2: MNHEY, SMNVEV (reference sequence). Sequencing was performed on peripheral blood, taken in the second trimester of pregnancy. This TCR was sampled from a female donor in good health, enrolled as a control in a pregnancy study. The chain couples TRBV27 to TRBJ2-7; 7 bases map to TRBD2. The chain's CDR3 is CASSLYEPSGYEQYF. DNA for the CDR3: TGTGCCAGCAGTTTATATGAGCCTAGCGGCTACGAGCAGTACTTC.